These 16 T cell receptor beta chains were sequenced from one sample in a study of T cells in Graves' hyperthyroidism and ophthalmopathy. From RNA transcripts, TCR beta CDR3 regions were amplified. HTBI primers drove first-round RT-PCR of the TCR CDR3. TCRdb re-derived calls from the multiplex PCR reads in MiXCR, one entry per CDR3 protein. The table has about 600,000 distinct CDR3 sequences, roughly a sixth seen once; the top ten hold 2.5% to 4%. The sample comprised blood. These TCRs come from a middle-aged woman with Graves' ophthalmopathy.

In this sample, this clonotype turned up many times. The chain combines TRBV7-9 with TRBJ2-3; TRBD2 is a possible D gene (5 bases). Germline CDR1 SEHNR, CDR2 FQNEAQ (reference sequence). This CDR3 has 18 residues. V shed 2 bases and J shed 3 bases, with 21 bases lying between them. As DNA, the CDR3 is TGTGCCAGCAGCTTACGTGAACTTCCGGGATCAAGGACAGATACGCAGTATTTT. Translation: CASSLRELPGSRTDTQYF.

This clonotype came up many times. The chain joins TRBV20-1 to TRBJ2-1, with 9 bases that match TRBD2. The germline gives CDR1 DFQATT, CDR2 SNEGSKA (reference sequence). Unmatched junction bases numbered 3, after V lost 2 bases and J lost 4 bases. CDR3 length equals 14 residues. CDR3 sequence: CSARQGLAYNEQFF. DNA for the CDR3: TGCAGTGCTAGACAAGGACTAGCGTACAATGAGCAGTTCTTC.

The rearrangement links TRBV19 to TRBJ1-6; D not certain. Germline CDR1 reads LNHDA; CDR2 reads SQIVND (reference sequence). The CDR3 has 15 residues. Trimming shortened V by 1 base and J by 7 bases, and 11 bases separated the two germline ends. The CDR3 coding sequence is TGTGCCAGTAGTATAGCTGCAGTTTTAAATTCACCCCTCCACTTT. This gives the protein CASSIAAVLNSPLHF.

V and J are TRBV30 and TRBJ2-2; D could derive from TRBD1 or TRBD2 (5 bases each). Trimming shortened V by 4 bases and J by 2 bases, and 11 bases separated the two germline ends. The CDR3 runs 14 residues. Germline values: CDR1 GTSNPN, CDR2 SVGIG (reference sequence). The DNA of the CDR3 is TGTGCCTGGAATGACGGGGCCAACACCGGGGAGCTGTTTTTT. Its protein product is CAWNDGANTGELFF.

This clonotype was detected many times. The rearrangement uses TRBV11-2 and TRBJ1-2; 12 bases agree with TRBD1. Trimming cost V 5 bases and J 6 bases; bases outside gene matches: 10. CDR1 is SGHAT and CDR2 is FQNNGV in the germline V gene. The CDR3 length is 16 residues. CDR3 protein: CASSPNRDRGRNGYTF. CDR3 nucleotides: TGTGCCAGCAGCCCCAACCGGGACAGGGGGCGGAATGGCTACACCTTC.

This clonotype turned up a few times. V usage is TRBV4-1 and J usage is TRBJ1-6; tentative D call: TRBD1 (5 bases). This CDR3 has 19 amino acids. V was shortened by 0 bases and J by 6 bases, with 21 bases between the two germline ends. Germline-derived CDR1 and CDR2 are MGHRA and YSYEKL. This chain's CDR3 is CASSQEGRGTTTGNSPLHF. CDR3 DNA: TGCGCCAGCAGCCAAGAGGGCCGGGGCACAACAACCGGTAATTCACCCCTCCACTTT.

The chain has TRBV7-3 and TRBJ2-2, with D uncertain. Looked up from germline, CDR1 is SGHTA and CDR2 is FQGTGA. The V end lost 5 bases, the J end lost 4 bases, and 11 bases lay between the germline ends. There are 14 residues in the CDR3. The CDR3 bases are TGTGCCAGCAGCGTGGGTCTATCCACCGGGGAGCTGTTTTTT. Protein: CASSVGLSTGELFF.

This clonotype was counted ten times or more. The genes are TRBV18 and TRBJ1-2; D is ambiguous. The germline V gene encodes CDR1 KGHSH and CDR2 LQKENI. The CDR3 length is 14 residues. The V gene lost 0 bases and the J gene lost 4 bases, with 9 bases spanning the gap. The CDR3 loop is CASSPPITSYGYTF. CDR3 coding DNA: TGTGCCAGCTCACCACCAATAACGAGCTATGGCTACACCTTC.

This clonotype was observed a handful of times. This CDR3 is CVSRDLASAIYF. The CDR3 nucleotides read TGTGTATCAAGGGACCTCGCCTCAGCGATCTACTTC. V gene TRBV6-1 combines with J gene TRBJ2-5, with D perhaps given as TRBD1 or TRBD2 (5 bases each). CDR3 length: 12 residues. In germline, CDR1 is MNHNS, CDR2 SASEGT.

The chain joins TRBV29-1 to TRBJ2-5; 9 bases are a match to TRBD1. CDR3 size: 15 residues. J gave up 5 bases and V 4 bases, and 11 bases lay outside the gene matches. The germline V gene encodes CDR1 SQVTM and CDR2 ANQGSEA. The CDR3 sequence is CSVVGHRGRAETQYF. Written as DNA, the CDR3 is TGCAGCGTTGTAGGTCACAGGGGGCGTGCGGAGACCCAGTACTTC.

This clonotype has a handful of counts. The chain links TRBV2 to TRBJ2-2, with 8 bases aligning to TRBD1. From germline, CDR1 is SNHLY and CDR2 FYNNEI. The V and J ends lost 4 bases and 5 bases, in that order; junction bases with no gene match: 9. This CDR3 contains 16 residues. The DNA of the CDR3 is TGTGCCAGCAGTGCCCAGGGGGCAGGTTCGACCGGGGAGCTGTTTTTT. It specifies CASSAQGAGSTGELFF. Complete variable domain (other parts from reference TRBV2 and TRBJ2-2): EPEVTQTPSHQVTQMGQEVILRCVPISNHLYFYWYRQILGQKVEFLVSFYNNEISEKSEIFDDQFSVERPDGSNFTLKIRSTKLEDSAMYFCASSAQGAGSTGELFFGEGSRLTVL.

This clonotype was recorded at least ten times. J is TRBJ1-1 and V is TRBV20-1; maybe TRBD1 (6 bases). The germline CDR1 and CDR2 sequences are DFQATT and SNEGSKA (reference sequence). V was cut by 5 bases and J by 6 bases, with 13 bases left in between. The CDR3 length is 12 residues. In nucleotides, the CDR3 is TGCAGTGCTGGGGCGGGGGCGGCTGAAGCTTTCTTT. Translated: CSAGAGAAEAFF.

The DNA of the CDR3 is TGTGCCAGCAGCGTAGGAAGCGGGAGGTCTAATACGCAGTATTTT. Translated: CASSVGSGRSNTQYF. The rearrangement uses TRBV9 and TRBJ2-3, with 9 nucleotides matching TRBD2. The CDR3 has 15 residues. V shed 0 bases, J shed 7 bases, and the junction held 6 bases outside the gene matches. In germline, CDR1 is SGDLS, CDR2 YYNGEE.

This clonotype was seen repeatedly, ten times or more. The chain carries TRBV20-1 and TRBJ2-7; possible D gene TRBD1, 5 bases. V gave up 2 bases and J gave up 3 bases, with 11 bases separating them. CDR1 and CDR2 from the germline V gene are DFQATT and SNEGSKA (reference sequence). This CDR3 region has 13 residues. This CDR3 reads CSARPGNDYEQYF. CDR3 bases: TGCAGTGCTAGACCAGGGAATGACTACGAGCAGTACTTC.

V and J are TRBV20-1 and TRBJ2-3; D is unresolved. Trimming removed 3 bases at V and 6 bases at J, with 16 bases between. Germline CDR1 is DFQATT and CDR2 is SNEGSKA (reference sequence). The CDR3 consists of 14 residues. CDR3 nucleotide sequence: TGCAGTGCTAGCGGTTTCCGGGCTGTGGATACGCAGTATTTT. Translating it yields CSASGFRAVDTQYF.

The sample holds many counts of this clonotype. The V call is TRBV2, the J call TRBJ1-6; possibly TRBD1 for D (5 bases). Germline CDR1 reads SNHLY; CDR2 reads FYNNEI. There are 14 residues in the CDR3. V was clipped by 7 bases and J by 1 base, with 8 bases between them. CDR3 amino acids: CASTPGSYNSPLHF. The CDR3 DNA sequence: TGTGCCAGCACTCCAGGGTCCTATAATTCACCCCTCCACTTT.